The 9 T cell receptor beta chains below all came from one sample that was sequenced in a study of cytotoxic CD8 clonotypes in ibrutinib-treated CLL. Here immunoSEQ multiplex PCR was the method, and the copy in TCRdb shows in-frame clones only, minus some. This sample carries about 140,000 clones, around three quarters of them seen once, and the ten largest clones take around a quarter. The sequencing used PBMCs, collected after 12 months of ibrutinib treatment. These receptors all stem from a human donor with chronic lymphocytic leukemia.

J is TRBJ2-1 and V is TRBV6-5, with 9 bases identical to TRBD1. The V segment lost 1 base and the J segment 6 bases; nucleotides outside the gene matches: 7. CDR3 length equals 16 residues. CDR1 and CDR2 (germline): MNHEY, SVGAGI. The CDR3 nucleotides are TGTGCCAGCAGTTACTTAGTGGGGACAGGGCGCAATGAGCAGTTCTTC. Amino acids: CASSYLVGTGRNEQFF.

V is TRBV5-1 and J is TRBJ1-4; no firm D call. V shed 0 bases and J shed 5 bases, with 11 bases lying between them. Germline V gives CDR1 SGHRS, CDR2 YFSETQ. The CDR3 covers 15 residues. The CDR3 is CASSLDGVSNEKLFF. The CDR3 DNA sequence: TGCGCCAGCAGCTTGGACGGGGTTTCGAATGAAAAACTGTTTTTT.

V usage is TRBV7-3 and J usage is TRBJ1-1, with 7 positions matching TRBD1. V lost 3 bases, J lost 3 bases, and 16 bases stayed unmatched. The germline CDR1 and CDR2 sequences are SGHTA and FQGTGA. The CDR3 contains 18 residues. The CDR3: CASSFNPFRGGLDTEAFF. In DNA, the CDR3 is TGTGCCAGCAGCTTTAATCCTTTTCGAGGGGGCTTGGACACTGAAGCTTTCTTT.

The rearrangement links TRBV30 to TRBJ1-1; no definite D call. Trimming took 4 bases from V and 5 from J, leaving 14 bases between them. Germline V gene data show CDR1 as GTSNPN and CDR2 as SVGIG (reference sequence). This CDR3 is 13 amino acids long. The CDR3 DNA reads TGTGCCTGGATTGGCCTAGGAGCTACTGAAGCTTTCTTT. The encoded protein is CAWIGLGATEAFF.

This chain uses TRBV7-2 with TRBJ1-4; a weak D match, TRBD1 (6 bases). The germline V and J ends were trimmed by 6 bases and 1 base, with 12 bases remaining between them. This CDR3 spans 15 amino acids. The germline gives CDR1 SGHTA, CDR2 FQGNSA. The CDR3 DNA reads as TGTGCCAGCAGTGCTACAGGGAGAACTAATGAAAAACTGTTTTTT. The encoded protein is CASSATGRTNEKLFF.

This chain uses TRBV7-2 with TRBJ1-5; D is undetermined. V gave up 5 bases and J gave up 0 bases, with 8 bases separating them. Germline V gene data show CDR1 as SGHTA and CDR2 as FQGNSA. This CDR3 is built from 14 residues. DNA for the CDR3: TGTGCCAGCAGCCCAGACTATAGCAATCAGCCCCAGCATTTT. Translation gives CASSPDYSNQPQHF. Together with reference TRBV7-2 and TRBJ1-5, the CDR3 gives the full variable domain: GAGVSQSPSNKVTEKGKDVELRCDPISGHTALYWYRQSLGQGLEFLIYFQGNSAPDKSGLPSDRFSAERTGGSVSTLTIQRTQQEDSAVYLCASSPDYSNQPQHFGDGTRLSIL.

The chain combines TRBV7-9 with TRBJ1-1, with 10 bases matching TRBD1. J lost 12 bases, V lost 5 bases, and 9 bases had no gene match. The CDR3 covers 13 residues. The germline V gene encodes CDR1 SEHNR and CDR2 FQNEAQ (reference sequence). CDR3 nucleotide sequence: TGTGCCAGCAGCCGGGGACAGGGGCCGTTTACTTTCTTT. It yields the protein CASSRGQGPFTFF. The full variable domain, rest sourced from reference TRBV7-9 and TRBJ1-1, is DTGVSQNPRHKITKRGQNVTFRCDPISEHNRLYWYRQTLGQGPEFLTYFQNEAQLEKSRLLSDRFSAERPKGSFSTLEIQRTEQGDSAMYLCASSRGQGPFTFFGQGTRLTVV.

This clone occurred once. This sequence joins TRBV18 and TRBJ2-7; D gene ambiguous. The germline gives CDR1 KGHSH, CDR2 LQKENI. The CDR3 is 12 amino acids. Trimming pared 3 bases from V and 6 bases from J, leaving 9 bases between. Here the CDR3 reads CASSPLLGEQYF. CDR3 nucleotide sequence: TGTGCCAGCTCACCTCTCTTGGGCGAGCAGTACTTC.

This CDR3 is CSATGSPGANVLTF. The CDR3 DNA reads TGCAGCGCAACAGGGTCTCCTGGGGCCAACGTCCTGACTTTC. V and J are TRBV29-1 and TRBJ2-6; D is perhaps TRBD1 (6 bases). The CDR3 has 14 amino acids. Trimming removed 7 bases from V and 2 bases from J, with 12 bases in between. Germline CDR1 SQVTM, CDR2 ANQGSEA.